This TCR beta chain was identified during a study of blood T cell repertoires in COVID-19 (dated by TCRdb to 2019 to 2021). About the study as a whole: Collaborator samples came from the United States, Italy and Spain and covered acute and convalescent phases of COVID-19. The prospective study material was composed of cDNA or gDNA derived from T cells, B-cell-depleted T cells, or PBMCs. The dataset comprised deeply sampled blood TCRbeta repertoires from subjects exposed to, actively infected with, or recovered from COVID-19. A freely available public database, intended as a resource for researchers studying the immune response to SARS-CoV-2, is where the repertoires were released. The samples were drawn from the first 160 participants of the ongoing ImmuneRACE study and from roughly 1,300 subjects provided by 6 global collaborators. Sample metadata almost always included a de-identified subject ID, COVID-19 status, age in years and sex. Where HLA class I and class II types were available, the types were taken from metadata supplied by the sample provider, not from assay-based typing. Overall results and qualifications from the work: Clinical and demographic metadata were provided uncurated, with the amount varying by source and participant.

At one collaborating source in Seattle, patients were enrolled during active infection and were followed longitudinally through the course of disease. The collaborating institutions used their own protocols to collect whole blood in K2EDTA tubes. For TCRbeta analysis, collaborators shipped samples as frozen whole blood, isolated PBMCs, or DNA extracted from either of those sample types. TCRbeta CDR3 regions were amplified from genomic DNA by means of the immunoSEQ Assay, a bias-controlled multiplex PCR. Per the original workflow: The number of nucleated cells in each sample was estimated by amplification of reference gene primers within the assay. To quantify the absolute abundance of each unique TCRbeta CDR3 rearrangement, sequence reads were collapsed and filtered. Productive Simpson clonality was computed per sample as the square root of Simpson's diversity index over productive rearrangements. The table was pulled from immuneACCESS by TCRdb, which kept in-frame rearrangements only. Such tables lose some clones; where checked, under half of the loss comes from unresolved V genes, and the rest has no known cause. V and J calls and clone size are given by that table; D and trimming were obtained from the DNA. The sample yields 300,000 or so clones; roughly nine tenths were counted once. The ten largest account for over 2% of the sample.

A distance of 6 bases separates the germline ends of V and J, which lose 0 bases and 2 bases respectively. The CDR3 numbers 15 residues from cysteine through phenylalanine. The CDR3 DNA has 45 bases and is translated from base 1. Based on the germline V gene, the CDR1 and CDR2 sequences are SGHRS and YFSETQ. A word on this clone: What this receptor recognizes is not known. Qualities for individual bases were not recorded, and no much larger clone is one base off.

The origin of this receptor is a woman in her 30s with COVID-19, enrolled during active disease. The V and J segments used are TRBV5-1 and TRBJ2-6; the D gene is perhaps TRBD1, on 6 matching bases. Sequenced material: peripheral blood. The nucleotide sequence is TGCGCCAGCAGCTTGGACAGGGCTGGGGCCAACGTCCTGACTTTC. Its coded protein is CASSLDRAGANVLTF.